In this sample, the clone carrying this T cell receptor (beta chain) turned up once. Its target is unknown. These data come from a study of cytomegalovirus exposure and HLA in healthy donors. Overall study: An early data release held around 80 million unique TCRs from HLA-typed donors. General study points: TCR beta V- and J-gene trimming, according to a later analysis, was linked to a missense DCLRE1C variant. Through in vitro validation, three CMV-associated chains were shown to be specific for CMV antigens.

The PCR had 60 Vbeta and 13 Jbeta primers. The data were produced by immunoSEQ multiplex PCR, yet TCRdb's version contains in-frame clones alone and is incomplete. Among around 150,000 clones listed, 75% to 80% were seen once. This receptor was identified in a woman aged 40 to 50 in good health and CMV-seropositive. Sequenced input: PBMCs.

In DNA form, the CDR3 reads TGTGCCAGCAGCTTAGCTCAGGGGGCTAGTTCTGGGGCCAACGTCCTGACTTTC. Amino acids: CASSLAQGASSGANVLTF. The rearrangement links TRBV11-2 to TRBJ2-6, with TRBD1 identical over 8 bases. The CDR3 extends over 18 amino acids. The ends lost 1 base at V and 1 base at J; junction bases unmatched: 6. The germline CDR1 and CDR2 sequences are SGHAT and FQNNGV.